Listed here are 29 T cell receptor beta chains from one sample, sequenced in a study of cytomegalovirus exposure and HLA in healthy donors. With 60 Vbeta and 13 Jbeta primers, the PCR was carried out. TCRdb's copy holds only in-frame clones and misses some; the assay was immunoSEQ multiplex PCR. In the table there are some 85,000 clones, about 70% of which are singletons. What was sequenced was PBMCs. Receptors originate from a man aged 40-49 years in good health and CMV-seronegative.

This sequence joins TRBV2 and TRBJ2-3; D gene uncertain. V dropped 2 bases and J dropped 0 bases, with 6 bases sitting between them. Germline values: CDR1 SNHLY, CDR2 FYNNEI. The CDR3 length is 14 residues. CDR3 coding DNA: TGTGCCAGCAGTGAAATCAGTAGCACAGATACGCAGTATTTT. It yields the protein CASSEISSTDTQYF.

The CDR3 DNA reads TGTGCCAGCAGCTTACTGGAGCAACGCTACCCTGGAAACACCATATATTTT. It codes for CASSLLEQRYPGNTIYF. This rearrangement joins TRBV7-2 to TRBJ1-3; D remains ambiguous. This CDR3 has 17 residues. V lost 2 bases to trimming and J lost 2 bases, with 16 bases between them. CDR1 is SGHTA and CDR2 is FQGNSA in the germline V gene.

The chain has TRBV4-3 and TRBJ1-4; no clear D. From germline, CDR1 is LGHNA and CDR2 YSLEER. The CDR3 length is 14 residues. V lost 4 bases and J lost 8, with 14 bases in between. For the CDR3, the DNA is TGCGCCAGCAGCCCCGGCCCCCGGAGGGAAAAACTGTTTTTT. Translation gives CASSPGPRREKLFF.

The chain has TRBV2 and TRBJ1-6; D is ambiguous. The CDR3 runs 14 residues. CDR1 and CDR2 from the germline V gene are SNHLY and FYNNEI. V lost 7 bases and J 8 bases, leaving 15 bases between the germline ends. The CDR3: CASTPRGSDSPLHF. The CDR3 bases are TGTGCCAGCACCCCCCGGGGTTCGGATTCACCCCTCCACTTT.

J is TRBJ2-7 and V is TRBV28; D ambiguous. The V gene's germline CDR1 is MDHEN and CDR2 SYDVKM. Trimming removed 5 bases at V and 2 bases at J, with 10 bases between. This CDR3 comprises 13 residues. This CDR3 reads CASSLPSTYEQYF. DNA of the CDR3: TGTGCCAGCAGTCTACCATCGACCTACGAGCAGTACTTC.

This clone appeared once. This chain links TRBV7-7 with TRBJ2-1, with TRBD1 identical over 7 bases. V lost 6 bases and J lost 3; bases outside the gene matches: 5. Looked up from germline, CDR1 is SSHAT and CDR2 is FNYEAQ (reference sequence). This CDR3 contains 14 residues. CDR3 protein: CASSRGTVYNEQFF. The CDR3 DNA sequence: TGTGCCAGCAGTCGTGGGACAGTCTACAATGAGCAGTTCTTC.

This chain connects TRBV30 to TRBJ2-3; D is ambiguous. Germline CDR1 is GTSNPN and CDR2 is SVGIG (reference sequence). Trimming removed 2 bases from V and 2 bases from J, with 8 bases in between. The CDR3 consists of 13 residues. The CDR3 DNA reads as TGTGCCTGGAGTCTCTATTACACAGATACGCAGTATTTT. It translates to CAWSLYYTDTQYF.

The chain has TRBV29-1 and TRBJ2-5, with D possibly matching TRBD1 (5 bases). CDR1 is SQVTM, CDR2 ANQGSEA, per germline. The CDR3 is made up of 12 amino acids. V was pared by 3 bases and J by 5 bases, with 10 bases between. The CDR3 loop is CSVDIGAETQYF. DNA for the CDR3: TGCAGCGTTGATATTGGGGCCGAGACCCAGTACTTC.

About this clone: At one end the junction does not follow the germline gene, possibly because of a read error. J is TRBJ2-7 and V is TRBV2; possible D gene TRBD1, 6 bases. Germline V lookup: CDR1 SNHLY, CDR2 FYNNEI. This CDR3 contains 14 residues. The CDR3 is CASSEETGRAFGFF. The DNA for the CDR3 is TGTGCCAGCAGTGAGGAGACAGGTCGGGCCTTTGGCTTCTTC.

The V call is TRBV10-3, the J call TRBJ2-7, with TRBD1 matching over 9 bases. Germline CDR1 is ENHRY and CDR2 is SYGVKD. Trimming at V came to 8 bases and at J to 5 bases, leaving 4 bases not matched to a gene. The length of the CDR3 is 12 residues. This CDR3 is CAIQDRGNEQYF. The CDR3 DNA follows: TGTGCCATCCAGGACAGGGGCAACGAGCAGTACTTC.

This clone has more than one count but fewer than ten. The V gene is TRBV6-1, the J gene TRBJ2-2; D perhaps matches TRBD2 (6 bases). The germline V gene encodes CDR1 MNHNS and CDR2 SASEGT. The CDR3 is made up of 14 amino acids. V lost 6 bases and J 9 bases, leaving 17 bases between the germline ends. The CDR3 coding sequence is TGTGCCAGCAGACCCTCAGGAGGGGACCGGGAGCTGTTTTTT. The encoded protein is CASRPSGGDRELFF.

The chain joins TRBV7-2 to TRBJ1-1; no firm D call. The V end was cut by 2 bases, the J end by 5 bases, with 15 bases between. The CDR3 extends over 15 amino acids. Germline V CDR1 and CDR2: SGHTA, FQGNSA. CDR3 in amino acids: CASSLLWAGGTEAFF. The CDR3 DNA follows: TGTGCCAGCAGCTTACTTTGGGCGGGTGGGACTGAAGCTTTCTTT.

This sequence joins TRBV30 and TRBJ1-6; 9 nucleotides agree with TRBD1. The ends lost 4 bases at V and 7 bases at J; junction bases unmatched: 2. CDR1 is GTSNPN and CDR2 is SVGIG in the germline V gene (reference sequence). There are 13 residues in the CDR3. The CDR3 protein is CAWIGQGNSPLHF. DNA for the CDR3: TGTGCCTGGATAGGACAGGGGAATTCACCCCTCCACTTT.

This clone was found a few times. The chain links TRBV12-5 to TRBJ2-2, with D hard to call. Trimming took 5 bases from V and 6 from J, leaving 7 bases between them. Germline-derived CDR1 and CDR2 are LGHNT and FRNRAP. The CDR3 loop spans 12 amino acids. The CDR3 DNA follows: TGTGCTAGTGGTCCAAATCCCGGGGAGCTGTTTTTT. Amino acid sequence: CASGPNPGELFF.

The rearrangement uses TRBV6-6 and TRBJ1-2; possibly TRBD1 for D (5 bases). This CDR3 is built from 11 residues. CDR1 and CDR2 from the germline V gene are MNHNY and SVGAGI (reference sequence). The germline V and J ends were trimmed by 11 bases and 8 bases, with 15 bases remaining between them. This CDR3 reads CAERGEGGYTF. The CDR3 region has the DNA TGTGCCGAAAGAGGGGAGGGAGGCTACACCTTC.

V is TRBV5-5 and J is TRBJ2-3; no definite D call. Deletions cut 4 bases from V and 2 bases from J, with 5 bases between. CDR3 length: 12 residues. Germline V gene sequence: CDR1 SGHKS, CDR2 YYEKEE (reference sequence). The DNA of the CDR3 is TGTGCCAGCAGCCCAATCACAGATACGCAGTATTTT. It encodes CASSPITDTQYF.

This chain uses TRBV7-3 with TRBJ1-2; a possible D gene is TRBD1 (6 bases). Trimming removed 5 bases at V and 7 bases at J, with 23 bases between. Per germline, CDR1 SGHTA and CDR2 FQGTGA. CDR3 size: 16 residues. CDR3 DNA: TGTGCCAGCAGCCCCAAGGCGAGGGGGTCGTATCTTGGCTACACCTTC. It codes for CASSPKARGSYLGYTF.

This chain joins TRBV7-9 and TRBJ1-6; D not resolved. The CDR3 totals 11 residues. The germline V and J ends were trimmed by 1 base and 14 bases, with 6 bases remaining between them. CDR1 is SEHNR and CDR2 is FQNEAQ in the germline V gene (reference sequence). CDR3 in DNA: TGTGCCAGCAGCTTAGAGTACACCCTCCACTTT. Its translation: CASSLEYTLHF.

The CDR3 sequence: CAISPGIDTGELFF. CDR3 DNA: TGTGCCATCAGCCCAGGTATAGACACCGGGGAGCTGTTTTTT. The V and J genes are TRBV10-3 and TRBJ2-2; no reliable D call. The germline V and J ends were trimmed by 6 bases and 3 bases, with 11 bases remaining between them. Germline V CDR1 and CDR2: ENHRY, SYGVKD. The CDR3 length is 14 residues.

This clone was counted between two and nine times. V usage is TRBV18 and J usage is TRBJ2-2; D call uncertain. CDR1 and CDR2 (germline): KGHSH, LQKENI. V gave up 2 bases and J gave up 0 bases, with 4 bases separating them. The CDR3 loop spans 14 amino acids. The CDR3 DNA reads as TGTGCCAGCTCACCAAGCTCGAACACCGGGGAGCTGTTTTTT. Translating it yields CASSPSSNTGELFF.

V gene TRBV7-9 combines with J gene TRBJ2-5; possibly TRBD1 for D (5 bases). Germline CDR1 SEHNR, CDR2 FQNEAQ (reference sequence). Trimming took 4 bases from V and 11 from J, leaving 20 bases between them. This CDR3 region has 14 residues. The DNA of the CDR3 is TGTGCCAGCAGCTCCTCGACAGTAGGGAAAGGGCAGTACTTC. It is translated as CASSSSTVGKGQYF.

V usage is TRBV9 and J usage is TRBJ1-2, with D hard to call. This CDR3 region has 14 residues. The V and J ends lost 1 base and 0 bases respectively, with 7 bases between them. Germline V gene lookup returns CDR1 SGDLS and CDR2 YYNGEE. CDR3 bases: TGTGCCAGCAGCGTACTTGGCACTAACTATGGCTACACCTTC. This encodes CASSVLGTNYGYTF.

This chain links TRBV7-9 with TRBJ1-2; 7 bases are a match to TRBD1. V trimming: 3 bases; J trimming: 6 bases; junction bases outside the gene matches: 13. The CDR3 contains 16 residues. Per germline, CDR1 SEHNR and CDR2 FQNEAQ (reference sequence). The chain's CDR3 is CASSLRDRASLDGYTF. CDR3 nucleotide sequence: TGTGCCAGCAGCTTGAGAGACAGGGCCTCTCTTGATGGCTACACCTTC.

This chain uses TRBV6-4 with TRBJ2-2; 11 bases agree with TRBD1. With V trimmed by 5 bases and J by 10 bases, 6 bases remained unmatched. The CDR3 spans 14 residues. From germline, CDR1 is MRHNA and CDR2 SNTAGT. CDR3 nucleotide sequence: TGTGCCAGCAGTCGGGACAGGGGGGCCAAGGAGCTGTTTTTT. It translates to CASSRDRGAKELFF.

The genes are TRBV27 and TRBJ1-5; D is uncertain. V lost 0 bases to trimming and J lost 0 bases, with 12 bases between them. Germline lookup yields CDR1 MNHEY and CDR2 SMNVEV (reference sequence). This CDR3 has 17 residues. The CDR3 loop reads CASSLSRPGYSNQPQHF. CDR3 sequence (DNA): TGTGCCAGCAGTTTATCGAGGCCGGGGTATAGCAATCAGCCCCAGCATTTT.

This clone was observed a few times. J is TRBJ1-5 and V is TRBV28; D uncertain. The CDR3 has 12 residues. The germline V and J ends were trimmed by 6 bases and 7 bases, with 10 bases remaining between them. Germline CDR1 reads MDHEN; CDR2 reads SYDVKM. The CDR3 DNA reads as TGTGCCAGCAGCTTCATGAGGCAGCCCCAGCATTTT. Protein product: CASSFMRQPQHF.

The CDR3 region has the DNA TGTGCCACCAGCAGAGATGCCAGGGGGGCCTACGAGCAGTACTTC. Protein: CATSRDARGAYEQYF. The chain carries TRBV15 and TRBJ2-7; TRBD1 might be the D (7 bases). This CDR3 has 15 residues. The ends were cut back, 0 bases at V and 2 bases at J, with 11 bases in the middle. Germline loops: CDR1 LNHNV, CDR2 YYDKDF (reference sequence).

The chain recombines TRBV4-3 with TRBJ2-1, with D perhaps TRBD1 (6 bases). The V end lost 4 bases, the J end lost 5 bases, and 12 bases lay between the germline ends. The CDR3 contains 14 residues. Germline V gene data show CDR1 as LGHNA and CDR2 as YSLEER. In DNA, the CDR3 is TGCGCCAGCAGCCCCCAGGGGCGGAACAATGAGCAGTTCTTC. This codes for CASSPQGRNNEQFF.

Worth noting for this clone: The junction shows a germline mismatch at one end, possibly a read error. V and J are TRBV7-9 and TRBJ2-7; possibly TRBD1 for D (5 bases). CDR1 SEHNR and CDR2 FQNEAQ come from the germline V gene (reference sequence). This CDR3 has 14 amino acids. The DNA for the CDR3 is TGTTCCAGCAGCTTGAAGACAGCCAGCTACGAGCAGTACTTC. Protein: CSSSLKTASYEQYF.